This TCR beta chain originates from a study of T cells after posttransplantation cyclophosphamide. Whole-study findings and limits: Donor CD8+ memory clones often dominated recipient blood repertoires at later times. After PTCy, TRB diversity resembled that of CNI/methotrexate controls.

About this clone itself: Its antigen is currently unknown.

Sequencing was performed with immunoSEQ multiplex PCR; in TCRdb, only in-frame clones are kept and a portion is missing. Of about 47,000 clones listed, roughly 92% are singletons. Source material: PBMCs. This receptor was obtained from a woman aged 45-59 years in good health and a related stem cell transplant donor.

Here the CDR3 reads CASSTGTSGTGDTQYF. In nucleotides, the CDR3 is TGTGCCAGCAGCACCGGGACTAGCGGGACTGGAGATACGCAGTATTTT. J is TRBJ2-3 and V is TRBV6-6; 13 bases fit TRBD2. Per germline, CDR1 MNHNY and CDR2 SVGAGI (reference sequence). The CDR3 sequence is 16 residues long. V shed 6 bases and J 5 bases; nucleotides not matched to a gene: 8.